Listed here are 29 T cell receptor beta chains from one sample, sequenced in a study of cytomegalovirus exposure and HLA in healthy donors. PCR was performed using 60 Vbeta and 13 Jbeta primers. Clones were read by immunoSEQ multiplex PCR, and TCRdb kept only the in-frame ones, dropping some. Of approximately 160,000 clones in the sample, more than 70% were seen once. The sequenced sample was PBMCs. These receptors all stem from a woman in her forties or fifties in good health and CMV-seropositive.

This chain connects TRBV7-9 to TRBJ2-7, with D perhaps matching TRBD2 (6 bases). The germline V gene has CDR1 SEHNR and CDR2 FQNEAQ (reference sequence). V was cut by 1 base and J by 0 bases, with 7 bases left in between. This CDR3 region has 14 residues. This CDR3 reads CASSLDGSSYEQYF. Written as DNA, the CDR3 is TGTGCCAGCAGCTTAGACGGGAGCTCCTACGAGCAGTACTTC.

The chain links TRBV19 to TRBJ1-5; perhaps TRBD1 as D (6 bases). The CDR3 is made up of 15 amino acids. V lost 4 bases and J lost 6, with 16 bases in between. Germline V gene data show CDR1 as LNHDA and CDR2 as SQIVND (reference sequence). CDR3 amino acids: CASSTYREGRQPQHF. CDR3 nucleotides: TGTGCCAGTAGTACCTACAGGGAGGGTCGTCAGCCCCAGCATTTT. Based on the CDR3 plus reference TRBV19 and TRBJ1-5, the full variable domain is DGGITQSPKYLFRKEGQNVTLSCEQNLNHDAMYWYRQDPGQGLRLIYYSQIVNDFQKGDIAEGYSVSREKKESFPLTVTSAQKNPTAFYLCASSTYREGRQPQHFGDGTRLSIL.

CDR3 amino acids: CASSPQVSTDTQYF. The CDR3 DNA reads as TGTGCCAGTAGTCCCCAGGTTAGCACAGATACGCAGTATTTT. The chain recombines TRBV19 with TRBJ2-3; D is uncertain. The CDR3 length is 14 residues. The germline V gene has CDR1 LNHDA and CDR2 SQIVND (reference sequence). Trimming pared 5 bases from V and 0 bases from J, leaving 9 bases between.

This clone has just a few counts. The chain has TRBV18 and TRBJ1-1, with D perhaps TRBD1 (5 bases). CDR1 KGHSH and CDR2 LQKENI come from the germline V gene. This CDR3 is built from 13 residues. Trimming left V 4 bases short and J 1 base short, with 7 bases between. The CDR3 sequence: CASSLQGNTEAFF. The CDR3 DNA follows: TGTGCCAGCTCACTGCAGGGGAACACTGAAGCTTTCTTT. The full variable domain, in which reference TRBV18 and TRBJ1-1 provide the parts outside the CDR3, is NAGVMQNPRHLVRRRGQEARLRCSPMKGHSHVYWYRQLPEEGLKFMVYLQKENIIDESGMPKERFSAEFPKEGPSILRIQQVVRGDSAAYFCASSLQGNTEAFFGQGTRLTVV.

CDR3: CASSSWGGRRSDTQYF. CDR3 nucleotides: TGTGCCAGCAGTTCCTGGGGCGGGAGAAGGTCGGATACGCAGTATTTT. The chain carries TRBV27 and TRBJ2-3, with 7 bases identical to TRBD2. Trimming at V came to 4 bases and at J to 6 bases, leaving 13 bases not matched to a gene. CDR1 and CDR2 (germline): MNHEY, SMNVEV (reference sequence). The CDR3 has 16 residues.

J is TRBJ2-4 and V is TRBV21-1; the DNA was not used to check the table's D call, TRBD1. TRBV21-1 is termed a pseudogene. CDR3 size: 15 residues. Here the CDR3 reads CASRGTELAKNIQYF. CDR3 sequence (DNA): TGTGCCAGCAGAGGGACAGAGCTAGCCAAAAACATTCAGTACTTC.

This clone was seen a few times. V is TRBV7-2 and J is TRBJ2-3, with 9 bases lining up with TRBD1. The germline gives CDR1 SGHTA, CDR2 FQGNSA. Trimming removed 3 bases from V and 11 bases from J; junction bases left unmatched: 9. CDR3 size: 14 residues. In nucleotides, the CDR3 is TGTGCCAGCAGCTTGGGGGTGTGGACAGGGGAGCAGTATTTT. Amino acid sequence: CASSLGVWTGEQYF. The full variable domain, its missing parts supplied by reference TRBV7-2 and TRBJ2-3, is GAGVSQSPSNKVTEKGKDVELRCDPISGHTALYWYRQSLGQGLEFLIYFQGNSAPDKSGLPSDRFSAERTGGSVSTLTIQRTQQEDSAVYLCASSLGVWTGEQYFGPGTRLTVL.

This chain uses TRBV4-2 with TRBJ2-3, with 7 nucleotides matching TRBD1. The CDR3 totals 11 residues. V lost 7 bases to trimming and J lost 7 bases; unmatched junction nucleotides: 2. Germline assignment: CDR1 LGHNA and CDR2 YNFKEQ. The CDR3 nucleotides read TGTGCCAGCAAGGGGGCCTATACGCAGTATTTT. Protein product: CASKGAYTQYF.

This clone was seen only once. The rearrangement joins TRBV6-5 to TRBJ1-2, with 11 nucleotides matching TRBD1. The CDR3 consists of 15 residues. Germline lookup yields CDR1 MNHEY and CDR2 SVGAGI. With V trimmed by 0 bases and J by 4 bases, 1 base remained unmatched. This CDR3 is CASSYSGTGGYGYTF. The CDR3 nucleotides are TGTGCCAGCAGTTACTCCGGGACAGGGGGCTATGGCTACACCTTC.

The CDR3 loop reads CASSVGQGPGTEAFF. In DNA form, the CDR3 reads TGTGCCAGCAGCGTTGGACAGGGCCCGGGCACTGAAGCTTTCTTT. J is TRBJ1-1 and V is TRBV9; the match to TRBD1 covers 8 bases. V lost 2 bases to trimming and J lost 4 bases; unmatched junction nucleotides: 7. The CDR3 sequence is 15 residues long. Germline V gives CDR1 SGDLS, CDR2 YYNGEE.

This rearrangement joins TRBV6-5 to TRBJ2-7; TRBD2 aligns across 10 bases. V was pared by 6 bases and J by 4 bases, with 9 bases of the junction left unmatched. CDR3 length: 15 amino acids. Germline V gene lookup returns CDR1 MNHEY and CDR2 SVGAGI. The CDR3 DNA is TGTGCCAGCAGCCGAACCGGACTAGCGGAATACGAGCAGTACTTC. Its protein is CASSRTGLAEYEQYF.

The CDR3 DNA follows: TGTGCCAGCAGCGTAGTCCCTAGCGGTGACAATGAGCAGTTCTTC. Translated: CASSVVPSGDNEQFF. The rearrangement uses TRBV9 and TRBJ2-1, with 7 positions matching TRBD2. The CDR3 has 15 amino acids. Germline CDR1 and CDR2: SGDLS and YYNGEE. Losses at the gene ends were 0 bases for V and 5 bases for J; bases not matched to a gene: 5.

This clone was detected only a few times. The chain uses TRBV30 and TRBJ1-2, with 9 nucleotides matching TRBD1. This CDR3 has 13 residues. V gave up 4 bases and J gave up 8 bases; unmatched junction bases: 8. Germline-derived CDR1 and CDR2 are GTSNPN and SVGIG (reference sequence). The CDR3 nucleotides read TGTGCCTGGACTCCCGGGACAGGGAACGGCTACACCTTC. Translated, it gives CAWTPGTGNGYTF.

The CDR3 DNA is TGTGCCAGCAGCCAAGTGCGTAGCAATGAGCAGTTCTTC. Amino acids: CASSQVRSNEQFF. This chain links TRBV7-9 with TRBJ2-1; D call uncertain. This CDR3 comprises 13 residues. V lost 5 bases and J 6 bases, leaving 11 bases between the germline ends. Looked up from germline, CDR1 is SEHNR and CDR2 is FQNEAQ (reference sequence).

This rearrangement joins TRBV19 to TRBJ1-2; D is undetermined. V gave up 5 bases and J gave up 6 bases, with 10 bases separating them. This CDR3 contains 12 residues. Germline lookup yields CDR1 LNHDA and CDR2 SQIVND (reference sequence). In DNA form, the CDR3 reads TGTGCCAGTAGTCGGTGGCGGGATGGCTACACCTTC. Translation gives CASSRWRDGYTF.

The table lists this clone with a few counts. This chain connects TRBV10-3 to TRBJ2-6; no clear D. Germline assignment: CDR1 ENHRY and CDR2 SYGVKD. The CDR3 is 13 residues long. V was shortened by 4 bases and J by 4 bases, with 5 bases between the two germline ends. CDR3 in DNA: TGTGCCATCAGTGGGGCGGGGGCCAACGTCCTGACTTTC. Translation: CAISGAGANVLTF.

This chain uses TRBV27 with TRBJ1-2; perhaps TRBD1 as D (5 bases). The germline V gene encodes CDR1 MNHEY and CDR2 SMNVEV (reference sequence). This CDR3 comprises 17 residues. Deletions cut 6 bases from V and 5 bases from J, with 25 bases between. The CDR3 coding sequence is TGTGCCAGCAGGAGTCCCGCGGGACGTCACTCGGGGTATGGCTACACCTTC. Its translation is CASRSPAGRHSGYGYTF.

This clone was observed a single time. The J gene is TRBJ2-5, the V gene TRBV7-6; D is unresolved. There are 16 residues in the CDR3. CDR1 and CDR2 from the germline V gene are SGHVS and FNYEAQ. V was shortened by 6 bases and J by 5 bases, with 22 bases between the two germline ends. The CDR3 spells CASSLLDSTIGETQYF. Here the CDR3 DNA reads TGTGCCAGCAGTCTCCTGGATTCCACTATCGGGGAGACCCAGTACTTC. Complete variable domain (other parts from reference TRBV7-6 and TRBJ2-5): GAGVSQSPRYKVTKRGQDVALRCDPISGHVSLYWYRQALGQGPEFLTYFNYEAQQDKSGLPNDRFSAERPEGSISTLTIQRTEQRDSAMYRCASSLLDSTIGETQYFGPGTRLLVL.

The CDR3 reads CASSLGRGENEQYF. In DNA, the CDR3 is TGCGCCAGCAGCTTGGGACGGGGTGAGAACGAGCAGTACTTC. The rearrangement links TRBV5-1 to TRBJ2-7; possible D gene TRBD2, 5 bases. The V gene's germline CDR1 is SGHRS and CDR2 YFSETQ. V gave up 0 bases and J gave up 5 bases, with 12 bases separating them. The CDR3 totals 14 residues.

The chain links TRBV28 to TRBJ2-3; 7 bases line up with TRBD2. The germline V gene has CDR1 MDHEN and CDR2 SYDVKM. This CDR3 comprises 13 residues. V lost 7 bases and J lost 6; bases outside the gene matches: 7. CDR3 in DNA: TGTGCCAGCACTGGGGGGGGTCTTGATACGCAGTATTTT. Translation: CASTGGGLDTQYF.

The rearrangement joins TRBV7-9 to TRBJ1-5; 7 nucleotides agree with TRBD1. Germline-derived CDR1 and CDR2 are SEHNR and FQNEAQ (reference sequence). The ends lost 2 bases at V and 5 bases at J; junction bases unmatched: 0. The CDR3 sequence is 13 residues long. The CDR3 region is CASSLTGDQPQHF. CDR3 sequence (DNA): TGTGCCAGCAGCTTAACAGGGGATCAGCCCCAGCATTTT.

This chain links TRBV6-1 with TRBJ2-5; 10 bases align to TRBD1. The closer fit of TRBJ2-7 to the DNA end suggests the J call may be wrong. Germline-derived CDR1 and CDR2 are MNHNS and SASEGT. The CDR3 is 15 residues long. The CDR3 here is CASTARDRGGYEQYF. The CDR3 nucleotides read TGTGCCAGCACCGCTCGGGACAGGGGAGGCTACGAGCAGTACTTC.

V gene TRBV6-5 combines with J gene TRBJ2-5, with 8 bases fitting TRBD2. The germline V gene has CDR1 MNHEY and CDR2 SVGAGI. V dropped 5 bases and J dropped 2; count of bases not matched to a gene: 1. The CDR3 extends over 13 amino acids. CDR3 DNA sequence: TGTGCCAGCAGTGCGGGGGGACAAGAGACCCAGTACTTC. It translates to CASSAGGQETQYF.

This clone was seen just once. The chain recombines TRBV7-2 with TRBJ1-2; no definite D call. The CDR3 loop spans 16 amino acids. V was cut by 4 bases and J by 8 bases, with 23 bases left in between. The germline V gene encodes CDR1 SGHTA and CDR2 FQGNSA. The CDR3: CASSSLPGVVGYGYTF. CDR3 coding DNA: TGTGCCAGCAGCTCACTGCCCGGGGTGGTAGGATACGGCTACACCTTC.

Comment on this clone: One junction end disagrees with the germline gene, perhaps due to a read error. The chain links TRBV7-7 to TRBJ2-2, with 11 positions matching TRBD2. CDR1 and CDR2 (germline): SSHAT, FNYEAQ (reference sequence). The length of the CDR3 is 16 residues. CDR3 coding DNA: TGTGCTAGCAGCCCCCGACTAGCGGGGAGAACCGGGGAGCTGTTTTTT. This encodes CASSPRLAGRTGELFF.

The rearrangement uses TRBV28 and TRBJ1-1, with D possibly being TRBD1 (5 bases). The V end was cut by 2 bases, the J end by 1 base, with 8 bases between. The CDR3 is made up of 14 amino acids. CDR1 is MDHEN, CDR2 SYDVKM, per germline. CDR3 sequence: CASSLRGSNTEAFF. CDR3 in DNA: TGTGCCAGCAGTTTAAGGGGATCGAACACTGAAGCTTTCTTT.

The rearrangement uses TRBV7-9 and TRBJ2-3; possibly TRBD2 for D (6 bases). The CDR3 sequence is 16 residues long. The V end lost 4 bases, the J end lost 1 base, and 15 bases lay between the germline ends. The germline CDR1 and CDR2 sequences are SEHNR and FQNEAQ (reference sequence). The CDR3 coding sequence is TGTGCCAGCAGCTGGGACTTGCTGAGTGGCACAGATACGCAGTATTTT. Translating it yields CASSWDLLSGTDTQYF. The full variable domain, its missing parts supplied by reference TRBV7-9 and TRBJ2-3, is DTGVSQNPRHKITKRGQNVTFRCDPISEHNRLYWYRQTLGQGPEFLTYFQNEAQLEKSRLLSDRFSAERPKGSFSTLEIQRTEQGDSAMYLCASSWDLLSGTDTQYFGPGTRLTVL.

This clone came up a few times. The genes are TRBV11-2 and TRBJ2-5; D gene ambiguous. This CDR3 has 12 amino acids. V lost 8 bases and J lost 2, with 9 bases in between. Germline CDR1 SGHAT, CDR2 FQNNGV. The CDR3 DNA sequence: TGTGCCAGCTTACAGATACAAGAGACCCAGTACTTC. Translation: CASLQIQETQYF.

The table lists this clone with a few counts. The CDR3 spells CASSVAFRGGEAFF. CDR3 nucleotides: TGTGCCAGCAGCGTAGCCTTTCGGGGGGGGGAAGCTTTCTTT. V is TRBV9 and J is TRBJ1-1; D is possibly TRBD1 (5 bases). The CDR3 totals 14 residues. Trimming cost V 0 bases and J 8 bases, with 14 bases left between them. Germline V lookup: CDR1 SGDLS, CDR2 YYNGEE.